The 3 T cell receptor beta chains below were found in one sample sequenced in a study of CD8 T cells in Susac syndrome. With random hexamers, reverse transcription was performed on about 0.45 to 1 ug of RNA. Using its own MiXCR run on the immunoSEQ multiplex PCR reads, TCRdb lists one record per CDR3 protein. This repertoire shows 150,000 to 200,000 distinct CDR3 sequences, 75% to 95% found once; its top ten account for about 0.09%. Material for sequencing was CD4+ T cells from PBMCs. Receptors were obtained from a human donor with Susac syndrome.

This chain links TRBV11-2 with TRBJ1-3; D is unclear. CDR1 is SGHAT and CDR2 is FQNNGV in the germline V gene. The CDR3 is 16 amino acids. The ends were cut back, 2 bases at V and 0 bases at J, with 11 bases in the middle. The CDR3 here is CASSLRRPGSGNTIYF. DNA for the CDR3: TGTGCCAGCAGCTTACGCAGACCCGGCTCTGGAAACACCATATATTTT.

The sample holds a few counts of this clonotype. This chain links TRBV6-1 with TRBJ2-7, with TRBD1 identical over 11 bases. Germline CDR1 and CDR2: MNHNS and SASEGT. Trimming took 7 bases from V and 4 from J; bases not matched to a gene: 3. The CDR3 contains 13 residues. The CDR3 sequence: CASTGDRGYEQYF. CDR3 DNA: TGTGCCAGCACCGGGGACAGGGGGTACGAGCAGTACTTC.

V usage is TRBV7-2 and J usage is TRBJ2-1; 10 nucleotides agree with TRBD2. This CDR3 comprises 15 residues. CDR1 is SGHTA, CDR2 FQGNSA, per germline. Trimming removed 6 bases from V and 2 bases from J; junction bases left unmatched: 4. In DNA form, the CDR3 reads TGTGCCAGCAGTTTCAGCGGGGGGGCCTACAATGAGCAGTTCTTC. Residues: CASSFSGGAYNEQFF.